This is a list of T cell receptor beta chains from one sample in a study of PD-L1 blockade in urothelial cancer. Assay used: immunoSEQ multiplex PCR; TCRdb lists only in-frame clones, some missing. The sample includes 60,000 to 80,000 clones, about 90% of them seen just once. The sample was PBMCs, taken around atezolizumab (anti-PD-L1) treatment. These receptors came from a man between 60 and 75 years old with urothelial cancer. The CDR3 runs from the conserved cysteine through the conserved F or W. A D gene is named only where the DNA matches it firmly. Size values are once, few and many counts, or a class for expanded clones, and some rows have none.

CDR3nt | CDR3aa | v_gene | abundance | d_gene | j_gene
TGTGCCAGCAGCCGGACTAGCGGACAAGAGACCCAGTACTTC | CASSRTSGQETQYF | TRBV7-9 | NA | TRBD2 | TRBJ2-5
TGTGCCAGCAGTAACGGGGGGGGGAGGTTAGATACGCAGTATTTT | CASSNGGGRLDTQYF | TRBV6-1 | NA | TRBD2 | TRBJ2-3
TGTGCCAGCAGTTCTCGTCGGGTGTCTGGGGCCAACGTCCTGACTTTC | CASSSRRVSGANVLTF | TRBV6-5 | NA | NA | TRBJ2-6
TGTGCCTGGAGCCTCACGCGGGGTCAGCCCCAGCATTTT | CAWSLTRGQPQHF | TRBV30 | few | NA | TRBJ1-5
TGCGCCAGCAGCAGGGAGATAGACCACTCCTACAATGAGCAGTTCTTC | CASSREIDHSYNEQFF | TRBV5-1 | NA | NA | TRBJ2-1
TGTGCCAGCCTACTAGTTTCCGCCGGGGAGCTGTTTTTT | CASLLVSAGELFF | TRBV28 | NA | NA | TRBJ2-2
TGTGCCAGCAGTTCCATAGCTGGGGCCAACGTCCTGACTTTC | CASSSIAGANVLTF | TRBV6-5 | NA | NA | TRBJ2-6
TGTGCCAGCAGCTTAGTTGCGGACATAAGCACAGATACGCAGTATTTT | CASSLVADISTDTQYF | TRBV7-2 | NA | NA | TRBJ2-3
TGTGCCAGCAGCTTAGGGGAGAACTCTGGAAACACCATATATTTT | CASSLGENSGNTIYF | TRBV7-9 | NA | NA | TRBJ1-3
TGTGCCAGCAGCCAAGAGGGAAGGGGGATGAACACTGAAGCTTTCTTT | CASSQEGRGMNTEAFF | TRBV4-2 | NA | NA | TRBJ1-1
TGCGCCAGCAGCATCCAGGGGAGTGCGACTGAAGCTTTCTTT | CASSIQGSATEAFF | TRBV5-1 | NA | NA | TRBJ1-1
TGTGCCAGCAGTTACCTCGGGATGCTCGCAGATACGCAGTATTTT | CASSYLGMLADTQYF | TRBV6-5 | NA | NA | TRBJ2-3
TGTGCCAGCTCACCATCAGGGGAGAACTATGGCTACACCTTC | CASSPSGENYGYTF | TRBV18 | NA | NA | TRBJ1-2
TGTGCCAGCAGCTTGGAAGTGGCGGGAGCCTACGAGCAGTACTTC | CASSLEVAGAYEQYF | TRBV5-4 | NA | TRBD2 | TRBJ2-7
TGCGCCAGCAGCCGGGGCTCGGGAGATGCTGCAGATACGCAGTATTTT | CASSRGSGDAADTQYF | TRBV5-1 | NA | NA | TRBJ2-3
TGTGCCAGCAGCGTAGGTGTGGATGGGACAGGGGACGAGCAGTACTTC | CASSVGVDGTGDEQYF | TRBV9 | NA | TRBD1 | TRBJ2-7
TGTGCCAGCAGCCGTCCCACTAGTATCGGCGAGCAGTACTTC | CASSRPTSIGEQYF | TRBV28 | few | NA | TRBJ2-7
TGTGCCAGCTCACTTCTGGCACCGGGACAGATGAACACTGAAGCTTTCTTT | CASSLLAPGQMNTEAFF | TRBV18 | NA | TRBD1 | TRBJ1-1
TGTGCCAGCAGCTTGAAGACGGGAGCGGGGAATGAAAAACTGTTTTTT | CASSLKTGAGNEKLFF | TRBV5-4 | NA | NA | TRBJ1-4
TGCAGCGCACAAACACGCGGCGGCACTGAAGCTTTCTTT | CSAQTRGGTEAFF | TRBV29-1 | NA | NA | TRBJ1-1
TGCGCCAGCAGCTTGGCCGGGGGGTACGGTGAAAAACTGTTTTTT | CASSLAGGYGEKLFF | TRBV5-1 | NA | NA | TRBJ1-4
TGTGCCAGCAGCATACAAGCGGGAGGAGTAGAGACCCAGTACTTC | CASSIQAGGVETQYF | TRBV5-6 | NA | TRBD2 | TRBJ2-5
TGTGCCAGCAGCCCAATGACTAGCAACGAGCAGTACTTC | CASSPMTSNEQYF | TRBV7-2 | NA | TRBD2 | TRBJ2-7
TGTGCCAGCAGTGACTCTCAACTGGACAGTACCTACGAGCAGTACTTC | CASSDSQLDSTYEQYF | TRBV6-4 | NA | NA | TRBJ2-7
TGTGCCAGCAGCTTGTTCGGGGGGCGTACTGAAGCTTTCTTT | CASSLFGGRTEAFF | TRBV5-6 | once | NA | TRBJ1-1
TGCGCCAGCAGCCAATTCTACAGCCCAACTAATGAAAAACTGTTTTTT | CASSQFYSPTNEKLFF | TRBV4-1 | NA | NA | TRBJ1-4
TGTGCCAGCAGCTCCTCCTCTCGACTCCCCGGCACAGATACGCAGTATTTT | CASSSSSRLPGTDTQYF | TRBV7-6 | NA | NA | TRBJ2-3
TGTGCCAGCAGCCTGAAAACGGCCTCCGGGGAGACCCAGTACTTC | CASSLKTASGETQYF | TRBV14 | NA | NA | TRBJ2-5
TGTGCCAGCAGCCGGGGAGGGACAGGGGGAGAAAAACTGTTTTTT | CASSRGGTGGEKLFF | TRBV5-6 | NA | TRBD1 | TRBJ1-4
TGTGCCAGTAGCCCTTTATTAACTTCTAGGCAGCCCCAGCATTTT | CASSPLLTSRQPQHF | TRBV19 | NA | NA | TRBJ1-5
TGTGCCAGCAGCTTATCAGGGGCCTACAATGAGCAGTTCTTC | CASSLSGAYNEQFF | TRBV7-2 | once | NA | TRBJ2-1
TGTGCCAGTAGTACGTCAGACAGCTCCTACGAGCAGTACTTC | CASSTSDSSYEQYF | TRBV19 | few | NA | TRBJ2-7
TGTGCCTGGAGTTCCCCCGGTCGGGGGGTCGAACAGCCCCAGCATTTT | CAWSSPGRGVEQPQHF | TRBV30 | NA | NA | TRBJ1-5
TGTGCTAGCAGCCCAGGAGGAAACACCATATATTTT | CASSPGGNTIYF | TRBV7-7 | few | NA | TRBJ1-3
TGTGCCAGCAGCCCCCGGACAGATACGCAGTATTTT | CASSPRTDTQYF | TRBV5-5 | NA | NA | TRBJ2-3
TGTGCCAGCGAAGGGGCCCGACAGGGCGATATGAACACTGAAGCTTTCTTT | CASEGARQGDMNTEAFF | TRBV5-5 | NA | TRBD1 | TRBJ1-1
TGTGCCAGCAGCTTGGCCAGGCTTAGCTCCTACGAGCAGTACTTC | CASSLARLSSYEQYF | TRBV5-6 | NA | NA | TRBJ2-7